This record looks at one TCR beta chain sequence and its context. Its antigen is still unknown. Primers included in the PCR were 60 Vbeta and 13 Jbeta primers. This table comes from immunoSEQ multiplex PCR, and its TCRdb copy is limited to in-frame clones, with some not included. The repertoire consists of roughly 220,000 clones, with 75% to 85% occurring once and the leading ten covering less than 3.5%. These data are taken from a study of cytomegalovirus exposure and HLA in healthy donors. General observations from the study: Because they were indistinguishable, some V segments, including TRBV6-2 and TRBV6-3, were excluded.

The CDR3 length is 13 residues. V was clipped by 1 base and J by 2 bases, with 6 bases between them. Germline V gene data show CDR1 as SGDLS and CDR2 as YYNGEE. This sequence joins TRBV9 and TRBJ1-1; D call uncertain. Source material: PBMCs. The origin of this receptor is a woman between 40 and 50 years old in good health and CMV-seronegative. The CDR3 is CASSVSANTEAFF. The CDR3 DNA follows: TGTGCCAGCAGCGTAAGCGCAAACACTGAAGCTTTCTTT.